These T cell receptor beta chains were read from a single sample in a study of cytomegalovirus exposure and HLA in healthy donors. Generated by immunoSEQ multiplex PCR, the TCRdb table keeps only in-frame clones and is missing some. The data hold under 75,000 clones, with 95% to 97% observed a single time. The sequencing input was PBMCs. These receptor sequences come from a young woman in good health and CMV-seropositive. Each CDR3 is given with its conserved first and last residue. The order of the fields is clone size, J gene, D gene, V gene, CDR3 protein, CDR3 DNA. The D gene is left open where the match is weak. Only some rows state a clone size, as once, few, many or a class for expanded clones.

NA TRBJ2-3 NA TRBV2 CASRTRFSTDTQYF TGTGCCAGCAGGACACGGTTCAGCACAGATACGCAGTATTTT
NA TRBJ2-6 NA TRBV18 CASSPRTANSGANVLTF TGTGCCAGCTCACCCAGGACAGCGAACTCTGGGGCCAACGTCCTGACTTTC
NA TRBJ2-3 NA TRBV11-2 CASSLWGADTQYF TGTGCCAGCAGCCTATGGGGAGCAGATACGCAGTATTTT
once TRBJ2-7 TRBD2 TRBV7-6 CASSLLAGAGEQYF TGTGCCAGCAGCCTCTTAGCGGGAGCGGGCGAGCAGTACTTC
NA TRBJ1-3 TRBD1 TRBV28 CASSPRGQGNTIYF TGTGCCAGCAGTCCCCGGGGACAGGGAAACACCATATATTTT
NA TRBJ2-7 NA TRBV27 CASSPRDTTYEQYF TGTGCCAGCAGTCCCAGGGACACCACCTACGAGCAGTACTTC
NA TRBJ2-4 NA TRBV19 CASTSGDLAKNIQYF TGTGCCAGTACCTCGGGTGATCTAGCCAAAAACATTCAGTACTTC
once TRBJ2-5 NA TRBV2 CASSEGADQETQYF TGTGCCAGCAGTGAAGGGGCAGACCAAGAGACCCAGTACTTC
NA TRBJ1-5 NA TRBV30 CAWSDRHSNQPQHF TGTGCCTGGAGTGACAGACATAGCAATCAGCCCCAGCATTTT
NA TRBJ1-5 TRBD1 TRBV4-1 CASSQPDRDSNQPQHF TGCGCCAGCAGCCAACCGGACAGGGACAGCAATCAGCCCCAGCATTTT
NA TRBJ1-5 NA TRBV28 CASSRPPVQPQHF TGTGCCAGCAGCCGCCCCCCGGTGCAGCCCCAGCATTTT
NA TRBJ1-4 TRBD1 TRBV4-1 CASSQGTGGDGNEKLFF TGCGCCAGCAGCCAAGGGACAGGGGGCGACGGGAATGAAAAACTGTTTTTT
once TRBJ2-7 NA TRBV2 CASSETRADYEQYF TGTGCCAGCAGTGAAACGCGGGCTGACTACGAGCAGTACTTC
NA TRBJ2-1 NA TRBV2 CASSEEGEDWNEQFF TGTGCCAGCAGTGAAGAGGGAGAAGATTGGAATGAGCAGTTCTTC
NA TRBJ2-1 NA TRBV1 CTSSQDWRTYNEQFF TGCACCAGCAGCCAAGACTGGCGGACCTACAATGAGCAGTTCTTC
NA TRBJ1-2 TRBD1 TRBV7-9 CASSLTGTGVGYTF TGTGCCAGCAGCTTAACAGGGACAGGGGTAGGCTACACCTTC
NA TRBJ2-3 NA TRBV4-1 CASSQEGMAAPSTDTQYF TGCGCCAGCAGCCAAGAAGGCATGGCGGCCCCTAGCACAGATACGCAGTATTTT
NA TRBJ2-2 TRBD1 TRBV9 CASSVVWGQVHTGELFF TGTGCCAGCAGCGTAGTGTGGGGACAGGTCCACACCGGGGAGCTGTTTTTT
NA TRBJ2-2 TRBD2 TRBV7-9 CASSPAGANTGELFF TGTGCCAGCAGCCCAGCGGGAGCTAACACCGGGGAGCTGTTTTTT
once TRBJ1-5 NA TRBV7-9 CASSLALTGGQYSNQPQHF TGTGCCAGCAGCTTAGCGCTAACAGGTGGCCAATATAGCAATCAGCCCCAGCATTTT
few TRBJ1-2 NA TRBV19 CASSPRFGGYGYTF TGTGCCAGTAGTCCGCGCTTTGGAGGATATGGCTACACCTTC
NA TRBJ1-1 NA TRBV4-1 CASSHGTGTIGPEAFF TGCGCCAGCAGCCATGGAACCGGGACAATAGGGCCTGAAGCTTTCTTT
NA TRBJ1-4 NA TRBV27 CASSLGADSEKLFF TGTGCCAGCAGTTTGGGAGCGGATAGTGAAAAACTGTTTTTT
NA TRBJ2-7 TRBD1 TRBV7-8 CASRGRDRGRRNHEQYF TGTGCCAGCAGGGGGAGGGACAGGGGGCGTCGGAACCACGAGCAGTACTTC
NA TRBJ2-4 NA TRBV2 CASNRSGGKNIQYF TGTGCCAGCAATAGGAGCGGAGGCAAAAACATTCAGTACTTC
NA TRBJ2-7 NA TRBV5-4 CASRPASSYEQYF TGTGCCAGCAGGCCAGCTAGCTCCTACGAGCAGTACTTC
NA TRBJ1-2 NA TRBV4-1 CASSQEGAEKSYGYTF TGCGCCAGCAGCCAAGAAGGGGCCGAGAAGTCCTATGGCTACACCTTC
NA TRBJ2-1 TRBD2 TRBV7-2 CASSRLLAGGGSSYNEQFF TGTGCCAGCAGCCGCCTTCTAGCGGGAGGGGGGAGCTCCTACAATGAGCAGTTCTTC
NA TRBJ1-5 NA TRBV7-8 CASSLGQRSRILFNQPQHF TGTGCCAGCAGCTTAGGACAGAGGTCTCGGATCCTCTTCAATCAGCCCCAGCATTTT
NA TRBJ1-6 NA TRBV28 CASSFRGNSPLHF TGTGCCAGCAGTTTCCGAGGGAATTCACCCCTCCACTTT
few TRBJ2-1 TRBD2 TRBV15 CATSRERGRSSSYNEQFF TGTGCCACCAGCAGAGAACGCGGGAGGTCGAGCTCCTACAATGAGCAGTTCTTC
once TRBJ2-3 TRBD1 TRBV18 CASSLQGRYTDTQYF TGTGCCAGCTCACTACAGGGGCGATACACAGATACGCAGTATTTT
NA TRBJ2-2 TRBD2 TRBV5-4 CASSPGLAGVQPGELFF TGTGCCAGCAGCCCGGGACTAGCGGGAGTTCAGCCCGGGGAGCTGTTTTTT
NA TRBJ2-5 TRBD2 TRBV7-8 CASSPRLAGMGIGTQYF TGTGCCAGCAGCCCTCGGCTAGCGGGGATGGGGATCGGGACCCAGTACTTC
NA TRBJ2-5 NA TRBV29-1 CSVVRDSREETQYF TGCAGCGTTGTTCGAGACAGCCGCGAAGAGACCCAGTACTTC
NA TRBJ2-7 TRBD2 TRBV30 CAWRKASGSYEQYF TGTGCCTGGAGAAAGGCTAGCGGGTCCTACGAGCAGTACTTC
NA TRBJ2-5 NA TRBV19 CASSIRQFQETQYF TGTGCCAGTAGTATTCGACAGTTCCAAGAGACCCAGTACTTC
NA TRBJ1-1 TRBD1 TRBV7-3 CASSSRTGKGNTEAFF TGTGCCAGCAGCTCCCGGACAGGGAAGGGGAACACTGAAGCTTTCTTT
NA TRBJ2-4 TRBD2 TRBV5-6 CASSSGRENIQYF TGTGCCAGCAGTAGCGGGAGGGAAAACATTCAGTACTTC
NA TRBJ2-5 NA TRBV30 CAWSRNLRTDQETQYF TGTGCCTGGAGTCGAAACCTCCGGACAGACCAAGAGACCCAGTACTTC
once TRBJ2-5 NA TRBV19 CASSMQDSQETQYF TGTGCCAGTAGTATGCAGGACAGTCAAGAGACCCAGTACTTC
NA TRBJ2-7 NA TRBV28 CASRGLGNEQYF TGTGCCAGCAGGGGCCTCGGAAACGAGCAGTACTTC
NA TRBJ2-1 TRBD1 TRBV6-1 CASSEGRTGGNEQFF TGTGCCAGCAGTGAAGGGAGGACAGGGGGCAATGAGCAGTTCTTC
NA TRBJ2-7 TRBD2 TRBV29-1 CSVGSGRSYEQYF TGCAGCGTTGGTAGCGGGCGGTCCTACGAGCAGTACTTC
NA TRBJ2-7 TRBD1 TRBV29-1 CSVTGTGYYEQYF TGCAGCGTGACCGGGACAGGCTACTACGAGCAGTACTTC
NA TRBJ1-1 NA TRBV4-2 CASSQVTGHLNTEAFF TGTGCCAGCAGCCAGGTGACGGGACACCTGAACACTGAAGCTTTCTTT
NA TRBJ2-1 NA TRBV5-1 CASSLARGSSSYNEQFF TGCGCCAGCAGCTTGGCACGCGGTTCTAGCTCCTACAATGAGCAGTTCTTC
NA TRBJ1-5 NA TRBV28 CASSLVQLYNQPQHF TGTGCCAGCAGTTTAGTACAGCTCTACAATCAGCCCCAGCATTTT
NA TRBJ2-3 NA TRBV5-1 CASSLDGRSTDTQYF TGCGCCAGCAGCTTGGACGGGAGAAGCACAGATACGCAGTATTTT
NA TRBJ1-5 NA TRBV19 CASSTQGLKGSRPQHF TGTGCCAGTAGCACTCAGGGACTCAAGGGTTCAAGGCCCCAGCATTTT
NA TRBJ2-1 NA TRBV7-3 CASSLGNFGEQFF TGTGCCAGCAGCTTAGGTAATTTCGGGGAGCAGTTCTTC
NA TRBJ1-1 NA TRBV30 CAWSSTTEAFF TGTGCCTGGAGCTCTACGACTGAAGCTTTCTTT
NA TRBJ1-2 TRBD1 TRBV7-2 CASSSLTGLGYTF TGTGCCAGCAGCTCCTTGACAGGGCTGGGCTACACCTTC